The source of this T cell receptor beta chain is a study of intratumoral heterogeneity in liver cancer. Background for the entire study: Across the full roughly 15-patient cohort, most patients were male and a median age of approximately 63 years was recorded. The overall cohort comprised some 71 multiregional samples from about 15 HCC patients, with 51 tumoral and around 20 adjacent nontumoral regions. The study combined RNA-seq, DNA sequencing, TCR-seq and SNP array data from multiple regions of hepatocellular carcinoma specimens to study intratumor heterogeneity.

Details on this clone: Its antigen specificity is not known. Qualities for individual bases were not recorded, and no much larger clone is one base off.

Trimming takes 7 bases from V and 0 bases from J, and the germline ends sit 15 bases apart. Reading the germline V gene (reference sequence) gives CDR1 LNHDA and CDR2 SQIVND. The CDR3 measures 16 amino acids from cysteine to phenylalanine. Kept here is only the CDR3 DNA, which spans 48 bases and is read in frame from base 1. What the work shows at the level of the full study, not this receptor alone: The authors acknowledged a relatively low patient number and under-sampled tumor-infiltrating lymphocyte representation as limitations.

The immunoSEQ assay was used to sequence TCR beta chain CDR3 regions from genomic DNA. Primers annealing to V and J segments amplified rearranged VDJ segments. The paper's data handling went like this. The ImmunoSeq Analyzer software was used to compute clonality and richness metrics. Differentially abundant clones between regions were identified using Fisher's exact test plus a beta-binomial method for added stringency. TCRdb re-hosts the immuneACCESS table, in-frame sequences only. Its copies lack some clones; in the studies checked, an unresolved V gene accounts for under half of them, and the cause for the rest is not known. V and J calls and clone size follow that table, whereas D and trimming were derived from the DNA. The sample yields about 20,000 clones; just under 75% were counted once. Of the sample, 17% is held by the ten largest clones. Every patient had early-stage hepatocellular carcinoma and received no therapy prior to surgical resection. None of the sampled areas showed macroscopic evidence of necrosis or hemorrhage. Multiple regions from two patients underwent TCR sequencing (ImmunoSeq). Frozen resection tissue samples were collected at a distance of at least 1 cm from each other. Samples labelled N came from nontumoral liver tissue adjacent to the tumor. Genomic DNA was isolated from bulk tissue with the DNeasy blood and tissue kit.

The chain uses TRBV19 and TRBJ1-4; matching of 6 bases hints at TRBD1 as the D gene. Sequencing used tumor-adjacent normal tissue, obtained before any cancer treatment. The sequence was obtained from a woman in her seventies with hepatocellular carcinoma. The CDR3 in this case is CASKKGGLATNEKLFF. The bases read TGTGCCAGTAAAAAGGGGGGTCTCGCAACTAATGAAAAACTGTTTTTT.